This T cell receptor (beta chain) was identified during a study of vaccination and CD4 T cells after COVID-19. On this clonotype: Its antigen is unknown.

V dropped 11 bases and J dropped 4 bases, with 12 bases sitting between them. Germline CDR1 and CDR2: MNHNS and SASEGT. The CDR3 length is 11 residues. Time point defined: late sampling 161 to 241 days after vaccination in a few convalescent patients. Treatment denoted: roughly 10-day PBMC culture with coronavirus spike peptide pools or control peptides (ViraFEST assay). An Oncomine TCR Beta short-read assay was used to sequence the DNA from cultured CD4+ T cells. TCRdb called the PCR reads again in MiXCR, with one record for every CDR3 protein. The profile shows 25,000 to 30,000 distinct CDR3 sequences, 41% of them singletons.

The chain links TRBV6-1 to TRBJ2-7; D call uncertain. The sequence came from a human donor who had recovered from COVID-19. The sequencing used CD4+ T cells from blood, cultured in vitro, collected about 7 months after SARS-CoV-2 vaccination. CDR3 nucleotides: TGTGCCTCCCCGGCCCTGTACGAGCAGTACTTC. Translation: CASPALYEQYF.